The clone carrying this T cell receptor beta chain came up a few times. Its antigen is undetermined. The sample originates from a study of T-cell memory formation after mild COVID-19. Broader study findings: The main location of contracting CD4+ clones was CM and EM, and that of contracting CD8+ clones was EMRA. Day 37-peaking second-wave clones had unconfirmed SARS-CoV-2 specificity.

The germline CDR1 and CDR2 sequences are LNHNV and YYDKDF (reference sequence). Trimming took off 3 bases at V and 7 bases at J, with 19 bases between the two ends. The CDR3 has 15 residues. A single record per CDR3 protein comes from TCRdb applying MiXCR to the 5' RACE reads. The sample includes 300,000 to 350,000 distinct CDR3 sequences, just under 20% seen only once; the top ten take under 25%. The receptor comes from a man aged 18 to 29 who had mild COVID-19 (a few samples of this study predate the infection). Cell type and time point are not known. Sequencing input: PBMCs or a T cell subset sorted from them (not recorded which). V usage is TRBV15 and J usage is TRBJ2-7; D might be TRBD2 (5 bases). The CDR3 DNA reads as TGTGCCACCAGCAGGGAGGTCCGAGGACTTGGGGAGCAGTACTTC. Residues: CATSREVRGLGEQYF.